The entry below gives a single TCR beta chain sequence along with its context. Its antigen is not identified. The data originate from a study of T cell responses to AZD1222 COVID-19 vaccine. Study-wide background: Recipients boosted at about 4 weeks or about 12 weeks are pooled.

General study points: Baseline seropositives among AZD1222 recipients totaled only six or seven.

Clones were sequenced by immunoSEQ multiplex PCR, and TCRdb holds only the in-frame ones, with some missing. This table holds fewer than 150,000 clones, about 90% found once. Trimming shortened V by 4 bases and J by 3 bases, and 13 bases separated the two germline ends. Germline V CDR1 and CDR2: SEHNR, FQNEAQ (reference sequence). The CDR3 has 15 amino acids. The chain is built from TRBV7-9 and TRBJ1-5; D possibly corresponds to TRBD1 (5 bases). The specimen comprised peripheral blood, sampled on day 0 of AZD1222 vaccination. This receptor was taken from an adult in good health. This CDR3 reads CASSSLGAVNQPQHF. The CDR3 nucleotides are TGTGCCAGCAGCTCCCTCGGGGCAGTCAATCAGCCCCAGCATTTT.